A selection of T cell receptor beta chains follows, all from one sample in a study of T cell repertoires in cytomegalovirus infection. MiXCR was run by TCRdb on the reads, yielding one entry per CDR3 protein. Of 800,000 to 950,000 distinct CDR3 sequences in the sample, 30% to 35% are singletons; the top ten hold roughly 12%. No antigen has been assigned to these receptors. This sample comprised cultured CD8+ T cells from PBMCs, obtained from culture after CMV antigen stimulation. Every receptor here comes from a human donor in good health (CMV status not recorded). Some clones in this sample may be carry-over from other donors' samples. Both conserved end residues are trimmed from each CDR3. Fields, in order: CDR3 protein, CDR3 length, V gene, J gene, D gene. D genes are given only for firm matches.

CDR3: ASSGGSQPGTQY; length: 12; V: TRBV7-8; J: TRBJ2-5; D: .
CDR3: ASSPTGTSGRDTQY; length: 14; V: TRBV7-9; J: TRBJ2-3; D: TRBD2
CDR3: ASSDWAHDGYT; length: 11; V: TRBV25-1; J: TRBJ1-2; D: .
CDR3: ATSEPSTNEQF; length: 11; V: TRBV24-1; J: TRBJ2-1; D: .
CDR3: ASSSGQGFNSPLH; length: 13; V: TRBV7-6; J: TRBJ1-6; D: TRBD1
CDR3: SANPTVWGTYNEQF; length: 14; V: TRBV20-1; J: TRBJ2-1; D: .
CDR3: ASSFRARGTPQEAF; length: 14; V: TRBV7-2; J: TRBJ1-1; D: .
CDR3: ASSSPGQPYEQY; length: 12; V: TRBV6-1; J: TRBJ2-7; D: TRBD1
CDR3: ASKGRTGGADREQF; length: 14; V: TRBV2; J: TRBJ2-1; D: TRBD2
CDR3: SVEGRTEAF; length: 9; V: TRBV29-1; J: TRBJ1-1; D: .
CDR3: ASASPHSTDTQY; length: 12; V: TRBV5-5; J: TRBJ2-3; D: .
CDR3: ASSLGAQGFGIQY; length: 13; V: TRBV5-6; J: TRBJ2-4; D: .
CDR3: ASSMGSGGTEAF; length: 12; V: TRBV19; J: TRBJ1-1; D: .
CDR3: ASGWTSGDSGELF; length: 13; V: TRBV11-1; J: TRBJ2-2; D: TRBD2
CDR3: ASSLNLAGDNEQF; length: 13; V: TRBV7-3; J: TRBJ2-1; D: TRBD2
CDR3: ATSRWQDEQF; length: 10; V: TRBV24-1; J: TRBJ2-1; D: .
CDR3: ASSDRGQAETQY; length: 12; V: TRBV6-1; J: TRBJ2-5; D: TRBD1
CDR3: ASSFPGSYEQY; length: 11; V: TRBV27; J: TRBJ2-7; D: .
CDR3: ASSPLAVNTEAF; length: 12; V: TRBV12-3/TRBV12-4; J: TRBJ1-1; D: .
CDR3: ASSQSDRVAGELF; length: 13; V: TRBV4-2; J: TRBJ2-2; D: TRBD1
CDR3: ASSQTGPVGQF; length: 11; V: TRBV6-1; J: TRBJ2-1; D: .
CDR3: ASSQFTGGNTGELF; length: 14; V: TRBV4-2; J: TRBJ2-2; D: TRBD1
CDR3: ASRGSGWMETQY; length: 12; V: TRBV7-9; J: TRBJ2-5; D: .
CDR3: ASTLRGPNQPQH; length: 12; V: TRBV12-3/TRBV12-4; J: TRBJ1-5; D: .
CDR3: AIRTTGIGGFEQY; length: 13; V: TRBV10-3; J: TRBJ2-7; D: .
CDR3: ASSSGLAGPYTEAF; length: 14; V: TRBV11-2; J: TRBJ1-1; D: .
CDR3: ASSFPGQAQY; length: 10; V: TRBV12-3/TRBV12-4; J: TRBJ2-5; D: TRBD1
CDR3: ASSTGGSGGNTEAF; length: 14; V: TRBV19; J: TRBJ1-1; D: .
CDR3: ASSLVVYNSPLH; length: 12; V: TRBV7-9; J: TRBJ1-6; D: .
CDR3: ATSRTERTQY; length: 10; V: TRBV15; J: TRBJ2-5; D: .
CDR3: ASGPGGQGNEKLF; length: 13; V: TRBV7-2; J: TRBJ1-4; D: TRBD1
CDR3: ASSGGNEQY; length: 9; V: TRBV10-2; J: TRBJ2-7; D: .
CDR3: ASSAGTSGRETQY; length: 13; V: TRBV9; J: TRBJ2-5; D: TRBD2
CDR3: ASSSRTGEETQY; length: 12; V: TRBV7-9; J: TRBJ2-5; D: TRBD1
CDR3: ASSPYHDNEQF; length: 11; V: TRBV5-5; J: TRBJ2-1; D: .
CDR3: ASSAAGGAYNEQF; length: 13; V: TRBV19; J: TRBJ2-1; D: TRBD2
CDR3: ASSVSDRDQPQH; length: 12; V: TRBV9; J: TRBJ1-5; D: TRBD1
CDR3: ASSLDQGPETQY; length: 12; V: TRBV7-9; J: TRBJ2-5; D: .
CDR3: ASSRDRGLNNQPQH; length: 14; V: TRBV6-6; J: TRBJ1-5; D: TRBD1
CDR3: SARGTAVATNEKLF; length: 14; V: TRBV20-1; J: TRBJ1-4; D: TRBD1
CDR3: ASISKEGTVGYNEQF; length: 15; V: TRBV6-1; J: TRBJ2-1; D: .
CDR3: ASSPPPLDGGYGQLF; length: 15; V: TRBV5-6; J: TRBJ1-4; D: .
CDR3: ASSLQTRNTDTQY; length: 13; V: TRBV5-1; J: TRBJ2-3; D: .
CDR3: ASSADRGPNYGYT; length: 13; V: TRBV28; J: TRBJ1-2; D: TRBD1
CDR3: ASSQVGRGLNTEAF; length: 14; V: TRBV14; J: TRBJ1-1; D: .